The next 14 T cell receptor beta chains were all read from a single sample in a study of T cells after yellow fever vaccination. TCRdb independently ran MiXCR on the 5' RACE reads; one entry per CDR3 protein. Among roughly 520,000 distinct CDR3 sequences listed, around a fifth were seen once. Sample: PBMCs, taken 21 days after the first yellow fever vaccination. The receptors shown here come from a man aged 18 to 30 who received the YFV17D yellow fever vaccine.

This clonotype was recorded a few times. V gene TRBV5-1 combines with J gene TRBJ1-4; D remains unclear. Germline loops: CDR1 SGHRS, CDR2 YFSETQ. This CDR3 region has 17 residues. V shed 0 bases and J shed 0 bases, with 12 bases lying between them. For the CDR3, the DNA is TGCGCCAGCAGCTTGGAAGGCCGACCTGCAACTAATGAAAAACTGTTTTTT. This translates into CASSLEGRPATNEKLFF.

This clonotype came up many times. The chain recombines TRBV6-2 or TRBV6-3 with TRBJ2-7; 9 bases align to TRBD2. This CDR3 is built from 14 residues. The germline V gene encodes CDR1 MNHEY and CDR2 SVGEGT. Trimming at V came to 4 bases and at J to 2 bases, leaving 3 bases not matched to a gene. The CDR3 DNA reads TGTGCCAGCAGTTCCGCGGGGGGGACCTACGAGCAGTACTTC. Translating it yields CASSSAGGTYEQYF.

The chain combines TRBV12-3 or TRBV12-4 with TRBJ2-3; D is perhaps TRBD1 (5 bases). The CDR3 has 12 residues. Trimming removed 3 bases from V and 7 bases from J, with 8 bases in between. The CDR3 protein is CASSLNRNTQYF. In DNA, the CDR3 is TGTGCCAGCAGTTTGAACAGGAATACGCAGTATTTT.

This chain connects TRBV6-2 or TRBV6-3 to TRBJ2-5; D gene uncertain. V lost 7 bases and J lost 2, with 14 bases in between. CDR3 length equals 14 residues. The germline gives CDR1 MNHEY, CDR2 SVGEGT. CDR3 coding DNA: TGTGCCAGCACTCCGAGGACGGTACAAGAGACCCAGTACTTC. Its translation: CASTPRTVQETQYF.

This chain links TRBV6-5 with TRBJ2-1; D is undetermined. The ends were cut back, 0 bases at V and 2 bases at J, with 11 bases in the middle. This CDR3 is 16 amino acids long. CDR1 MNHEY and CDR2 SVGAGI come from the germline V gene. The DNA of the CDR3 is TGTGCCAGCAGTTACTCGGGCTGGGCGGCCTACAATGAGCAGTTCTTC. It specifies CASSYSGWAAYNEQFF.

This clonotype has only a few counts. The rearrangement joins TRBV5-1 to TRBJ2-1, with D unresolved. V gave up 5 bases and J gave up 5 bases, with 17 bases separating them. The germline CDR1 and CDR2 sequences are SGHRS and YFSETQ. This CDR3 region has 15 residues. The CDR3 is CASRRTTRIDNEQFF. Written as DNA, the CDR3 is TGCGCCAGCAGGCGGACCACAAGAATAGACAATGAGCAGTTCTTC.

The rearrangement joins TRBV27 to TRBJ2-2; no firm D call. Trimming pared 4 bases from V and 7 bases from J, leaving 19 bases between. The germline CDR1 and CDR2 sequences are MNHEY and SMNVEV (reference sequence). The CDR3 length is 16 residues. In DNA, the CDR3 is TGTGCCAGCAGTTCCCCCTCAAACCTGGTGGGCGGGGAGCTGTTTTTT. Its protein product is CASSSPSNLVGGELFF.

This clonotype was seen more than once but under ten times. The chain carries TRBV28 and TRBJ2-1; perhaps TRBD1 as D (5 bases). The CDR3 contains 14 residues. The V gene's germline CDR1 is MDHEN and CDR2 SYDVKM. V lost 1 base and J 6 bases, leaving 10 bases between the germline ends. DNA of the CDR3: TGTGCCAGCAGTTTATTTAATAGGGGCAATGAGCAGTTCTTC. This gives the protein CASSLFNRGNEQFF.

This clonotype was observed a handful of times. J is TRBJ2-2 and V is TRBV3-1; no firm D call. The CDR3 loop spans 14 amino acids. CDR1 and CDR2 from the germline V gene are LGHDT and YNNKEL (reference sequence). The V end lost 1 base, the J end lost 7 bases, and 10 bases lay between the germline ends. CDR3 coding DNA: TGTGCCAGCAGCCAAGGTCGCGGCGGCGGGGAGCTGTTTTTT. Translated, it gives CASSQGRGGGELFF.

This clonotype was seen more than once but under ten times. The chain combines TRBV20-1 with TRBJ2-7; possibly TRBD2 for D (6 bases). The V gene's germline CDR1 is DFQATT and CDR2 SNEGSKA (reference sequence). The germline V and J ends were trimmed by 3 bases and 5 bases, with 14 bases remaining between them. The CDR3 totals 13 residues. The CDR3 DNA follows: TGCAGTGCTAGTCCCCCGCGGGGCCACGAGCAGTACTTC. Residues: CSASPPRGHEQYF.

In this sample, this clonotype turned up many times. The chain joins TRBV4-2 to TRBJ2-1, with D possibly TRBD2 on 5 matching bases. The ends were cut back, 1 base at V and 8 bases at J, with 9 bases in the middle. The CDR3 totals 13 residues. The germline V gene has CDR1 LGHNA and CDR2 YNFKEQ. DNA of the CDR3: TGTGCCAGCAGCCAAGCTCTAGCCTATGAGCAGTTCTTC. Amino acid sequence: CASSQALAYEQFF.

This sequence joins TRBV7-9 and TRBJ2-1; the match to TRBD2 covers 7 bases. The length of the CDR3 is 14 residues. With 8 bases clipped from V and 8 bases from J, the junction kept 12 bases outside the gene matches. Looked up from germline, CDR1 is SEHNR and CDR2 is FQNEAQ (reference sequence). CDR3: CASLSGEGWDEQFF. CDR3 in DNA: TGTGCCAGCTTGAGCGGGGAGGGTTGGGATGAGCAGTTCTTC.

The genes are TRBV6-6 and TRBJ2-5; D call uncertain. The CDR3 extends over 12 amino acids. In germline, CDR1 is MNHNY, CDR2 SVGAGI (reference sequence). With 6 bases removed from V and 5 bases from J, the gap between germline ends came to 10 bases. The chain's CDR3 is CASSEVWETQYF. The CDR3 bases are TGTGCCAGCAGCGAAGTTTGGGAGACCCAGTACTTC.

This clonotype has more than one count but fewer than ten. This chain uses TRBV6-2 or TRBV6-3 with TRBJ2-1; 10 nucleotides match TRBD1. The CDR3 sequence is 17 residues long. In germline, CDR1 is MNHEY, CDR2 SVGEGT. Germline trimming cut 2 bases from V and 2 bases from J; bases unmatched to any gene: 6. DNA of the CDR3: TGTGCCAGCAGTTACCTTCTGGGACAGGGGCCCTACAATGAGCAGTTCTTC. This codes for CASSYLLGQGPYNEQFF.